Below, 26 T cell receptor beta chains from the same sample are listed, as sequenced in a study of blood T cell repertoires in COVID-19. Sequencing was performed with immunoSEQ multiplex PCR; in TCRdb, only in-frame clones are kept and a portion is missing. This table holds under 250,000 clones, approximately 85% found once. The sequencing sample was made of peripheral blood. The receptors come from a woman between 70 and 85 years old with acute or convalescent COVID-19.

V gene TRBV19 combines with J gene TRBJ1-2; D is undetermined. Germline-derived CDR1 and CDR2 are LNHDA and SQIVND (reference sequence). The CDR3 is 12 amino acids. Trimming pared 11 bases from V and 2 bases from J, leaving 12 bases between. The DNA for the CDR3 is TGTGCCGTAAGCAGCGACAACTATGGCTACACCTTC. Its protein product is CAVSSDNYGYTF.

This chain connects TRBV19 to TRBJ2-3; no clear D. V was trimmed by 4 bases and J by 2 bases, leaving 4 bases between them. The CDR3 runs 12 residues. The germline V gene encodes CDR1 LNHDA and CDR2 SQIVND (reference sequence). The CDR3 sequence: CASSTFTDTQYF. CDR3 DNA: TGTGCCAGTAGTACCTTCACAGATACGCAGTATTTT.

The CDR3 coding sequence is TGTGCCAGCAGTTACGGGACTAGCGGGGTAGATACGCAGTATTTT. Protein: CASSYGTSGVDTQYF. The chain couples TRBV6-2 or TRBV6-3 to TRBJ2-3, with 13 bases identical to TRBD2. The germline gives CDR1 MNHEY, CDR2 SVGEGT. Trimming took 2 bases from V and 5 from J; bases not matched to a gene: 1. This CDR3 has 15 amino acids.

The CDR3 nucleotides read TGTGCCAGCAGCGTAGGAACGCTGGCCTCCTACGAGCAGTACTTC. This translates into CASSVGTLASYEQYF. This rearrangement joins TRBV9 to TRBJ2-7; D is uncertain. The CDR3 totals 15 residues. Per the germline V gene, CDR1 is SGDLS and CDR2 is YYNGEE. V lost 0 bases, J lost 0 bases, and 10 bases lay in between.

The chain carries TRBV4-3 and TRBJ1-5; D is perhaps TRBD1 (6 bases). CDR1 is LGHNA and CDR2 is YSLEER in the germline V gene. The ends were cut back, 1 base at V and 2 bases at J, with 9 bases in the middle. This CDR3 is 15 amino acids long. The CDR3 DNA is TGCGCCAGCAGCCAAGCATCAGGGGGCAATCAGCCCCAGCATTTT. Protein product: CASSQASGGNQPQHF.

The J gene is TRBJ1-6, the V gene TRBV3-1 (or the pseudogene TRBV3-2), with TRBD1 identical over 7 bases. V lost 5 bases and J lost 4; bases outside the gene matches: 5. Germline V gene sequence: CDR1 LGHDT, CDR2 YNNKEL (reference sequence). This CDR3 region has 15 residues. CDR3 sequence reads: CASSGGGQYNSPLHF. The CDR3 nucleotides read TGTGCCAGCAGCGGAGGGGGCCAATATAATTCACCCCTCCACTTT.

The chain couples TRBV25-1 to TRBJ1-2; no clear D. There are 15 residues in the CDR3. Germline V gene sequence: CDR1 MGHDK, CDR2 SYGVNS. The V end lost 1 base, the J end lost 4 bases, and 13 bases lay between the germline ends. In nucleotides, the CDR3 is TGTGCCAGCAGTGAATCTAGAGGGAGTACCTATGGCTACACCTTC. Encoded protein: CASSESRGSTYGYTF.

The chain couples TRBV6-5 to TRBJ1-4; 7 positions match TRBD1. This CDR3 has 14 residues. The J segment lost 7 bases and the V segment lost 5 bases, leaving 7 bases of the junction unmatched. Germline V gives CDR1 MNHEY, CDR2 SVGAGI. The CDR3 sequence: CASSRQGFSEKLFF. CDR3 coding DNA: TGTGCCAGCAGTAGACAGGGTTTCAGTGAAAAACTGTTTTTT.

The V and J genes are TRBV27 and TRBJ1-5, with D uncertain. V shed 4 bases and J shed 2 bases, with 9 bases lying between them. The CDR3 sequence is 14 residues long. Germline V CDR1 and CDR2: MNHEY, SMNVEV (reference sequence). CDR3 DNA: TGTGCCAGCAGTTCGTACGGGGGCAATCAGCCCCAGCATTTT. Its translation: CASSSYGGNQPQHF.

As regards this clone: Other DNA variants within this sample encode the same CDR3. The chain links TRBV5-1 to TRBJ2-2; maybe TRBD1 (5 bases). V dropped 1 base and J dropped 1 base, with 5 bases sitting between them. The length of the CDR3 is 14 residues. In germline, CDR1 is SGHRS, CDR2 YFSETQ. The CDR3 region is CASSLTGNTGELFF. The CDR3 nucleotides are TGCGCCAGCAGCTTGACAGGGAACACCGGGGAGCTGTTTTTT.

This sequence joins TRBV4-3 and TRBJ2-3; TRBD2 matches at 7 bases. Germline V gives CDR1 LGHNA, CDR2 YSLEER. The CDR3 runs to 15 residues. Germline trimming cut 2 bases from V and 5 bases from J; bases unmatched to any gene: 7. The CDR3 DNA sequence: TGCGCCAGCAGCCAAAGGGGAGGGTCGGGAGATACGCAGTATTTT. It yields the protein CASSQRGGSGDTQYF.

V is TRBV19 and J is TRBJ1-2; 8 bases are a match to TRBD1. CDR1 and CDR2 (germline): LNHDA, SQIVND (reference sequence). The length of the CDR3 is 14 residues. Trimming removed 4 bases from V and 3 bases from J; junction bases left unmatched: 4. CDR3 bases: TGTGCCAGTAGTAAACCAGGGGGCGACTATGGCTACACCTTC. This encodes CASSKPGGDYGYTF.

The genes are TRBV5-6 and TRBJ1-5; D is ambiguous. The CDR3 has 14 amino acids. From germline, CDR1 is SGHDT and CDR2 YYEEEE. Trimming left V 4 bases short and J 3 bases short, with 11 bases between. CDR3 loop: CASSAYSYNQPQHF. As DNA, the CDR3 is TGTGCCAGCAGCGCCTACAGCTACAATCAGCCCCAGCATTTT.

This clone was recorded a few times. The genes are TRBV14 and TRBJ1-1; 9 bases fit TRBD1. The CDR3 has 16 amino acids. V was clipped by 1 base and J by 5 bases; unmatched bases: 8. Germline V lookup: CDR1 SGHDN, CDR2 FVKESK. This CDR3 is CASSQADRGWETEAFF. The CDR3, as DNA: TGTGCCAGCAGCCAAGCCGACAGGGGGTGGGAGACTGAAGCTTTCTTT.

As for this clone: The same CDR3 is also encoded by other DNA sequences in this sample. The V and J genes are TRBV27 and TRBJ1-1; D gene uncertain. The V gene's germline CDR1 is MNHEY and CDR2 SMNVEV (reference sequence). Trimming took off 2 bases at V and 5 bases at J, with 12 bases between the two ends. The CDR3 loop spans 14 amino acids. In nucleotides, the CDR3 is TGTGCCAGCAGTTTACGGGGATTAGGGACTGAAGCTTTCTTT. Translation: CASSLRGLGTEAFF.

This chain joins TRBV2 and TRBJ1-1; D ambiguous. The CDR3 is 13 residues long. Trimming took 2 bases from V and 0 from J, leaving 4 bases between them. Germline V gives CDR1 SNHLY, CDR2 FYNNEI. The DNA for the CDR3 is TGTGCCAGCAGTGAATCTGTGAACACTGAAGCTTTCTTT. This gives the protein CASSESVNTEAFF.

The chain joins TRBV6-5 to TRBJ1-1; 7 nucleotides line up with TRBD1. Germline CDR1 is MNHEY and CDR2 is SVGAGI. The trim removed 3 bases at V and 0 bases at J, leaving 4 bases unmatched. This CDR3 is 15 amino acids long. This chain's CDR3 is CASSYYGTVNTEAFF. CDR3 sequence (DNA): TGTGCCAGCAGTTATTACGGGACAGTGAACACTGAAGCTTTCTTT.

The rearrangement links TRBV7-9 to TRBJ2-3; 9 bases are a match to TRBD1. This CDR3 is built from 15 residues. Germline CDR1 reads SEHNR; CDR2 reads FQNEAQ (reference sequence). J gave up 3 bases and V 4 bases, and 5 bases lay outside the gene matches. CDR3 protein: CASSSGDRATDTQYF. In DNA form, the CDR3 reads TGTGCCAGCAGCTCCGGGGACAGGGCTACAGATACGCAGTATTTT.

Concerning this clone: This sample also contains other DNA sequences that code for the same CDR3. CDR3 coding DNA: TGCAGCGTCGGGACAGTGAACACTGAAGCTTTCTTT. Its translation: CSVGTVNTEAFF. The rearrangement joins TRBV29-1 to TRBJ1-1, with 7 bases lining up with TRBD1. The CDR3 runs 12 residues. From germline, CDR1 is SQVTM and CDR2 ANQGSEA. Unmatched junction bases numbered 1, after V lost 6 bases and J lost 0 bases.

The chain uses TRBV7-2 and TRBJ2-1, with 11 nucleotides matching TRBD2. V gave up 4 bases and J gave up 2 bases; unmatched junction bases: 1. CDR3 length: 15 residues. Germline loops: CDR1 SGHTA, CDR2 FQGNSA. The CDR3 DNA follows: TGTGCCAGCAGCTCGACTAGCGGGACCTACAATGAGCAGTTCTTC. Residues: CASSSTSGTYNEQFF.

This chain uses TRBV5-4 with TRBJ2-5; 8 nucleotides line up with TRBD1. CDR3 length: 14 residues. Unmatched junction bases numbered 4, after V lost 4 bases and J lost 2 bases. Germline V lookup: CDR1 SGHNT, CDR2 YYREEE (reference sequence). CDR3 DNA: TGTGCCAGCAGCCTGAGACAGGGGCAAGAGACCCAGTACTTC. Its protein is CASSLRQGQETQYF.

The V and J genes are TRBV4-1 and TRBJ1-2; the match to TRBD1 covers 7 bases. The CDR3 spans 19 residues. Germline trimming cut 0 bases from V and 7 bases from J; bases unmatched to any gene: 20. CDR1 and CDR2 from the germline V gene are MGHRA and YSYEKL. CDR3 protein: CASSQDGVRRRRGRGGYTF. As DNA, the CDR3 is TGCGCCAGCAGCCAAGACGGGGTTCGGAGGCGTAGGGGGCGCGGTGGCTACACCTTC.

The chain employs TRBV5-4 and TRBJ2-5; the D gene is possibly TRBD1 (5 bases). From germline, CDR1 is SGHNT and CDR2 YYREEE (reference sequence). V was pared by 0 bases and J by 5 bases, with 11 bases between. The CDR3 is 14 residues long. CDR3 sequence: CASSLGGVGETQYF. DNA for the CDR3: TGTGCCAGCAGCTTGGGGGGCGTAGGCGAGACCCAGTACTTC.

V is TRBV6-5 and J is TRBJ2-7; D uncertain. This CDR3 has 13 residues. Looked up from germline, CDR1 is MNHEY and CDR2 is SVGAGI. The germline V and J ends were trimmed by 0 bases and 2 bases, with 5 bases remaining between them. CDR3 sequence (DNA): TGTGCCAGCAGTTACTCATTAACCTACGAGCAGTACTTC. It yields the protein CASSYSLTYEQYF.

This chain uses TRBV6-6 with TRBJ1-1, with 7 bases matching TRBD1. Germline CDR1 reads MNHNY; CDR2 reads SVGAGI (reference sequence). The CDR3 has 14 residues. V shed 4 bases, J shed 5 bases, and the junction held 7 bases outside the gene matches. The CDR3 spells CASSSGQVTTEAFF. CDR3 nucleotides: TGTGCCAGCAGTTCCGGACAGGTGACTACTGAAGCTTTCTTT.

V gene TRBV4-3 combines with J gene TRBJ2-1; D is unclear. The CDR3 has 15 residues. Germline CDR1 reads LGHNA; CDR2 reads YSLEER. Trimming removed 4 bases at V and 0 bases at J, with 10 bases between. The CDR3 sequence: CASSRTASSYNEQFF. The CDR3 nucleotides are TGCGCCAGCAGCCGTACGGCTAGCTCCTACAATGAGCAGTTCTTC.